What follows describes a single T cell receptor beta chain. Per the study methods: Researchers report that nucleated cell counts were estimated from reference gene primer amplification. Sequencing used immunoSEQ multiplex PCR; TCRdb keeps in-frame clones, though not all of them. V and J calls plus clone size are reproduced from that table; the DNA served to infer D and trimming. The sample lists fewer than 100,000 clones, approximately 89% occurring once. V lost 3 bases, J lost 4 bases, and 12 bases stayed unmatched. The germline V gene encodes CDR1 MNHNS and CDR2 SASEGT. The CDR3 totals 17 residues. The data belong to a study of blood T cell repertoires in COVID-19. Across the whole study: Both acute and convalescent COVID-19 samples were obtained from the United States, Italy and Spain.

The receptor was derived from a middle-aged man with acute or convalescent COVID-19. The specimen was peripheral blood. The V and J genes are TRBV6-1 and TRBJ2-1, with 7 bases aligning to TRBD2. CDR3 bases: TGTGCCAGCAGTGATGTTGCGACTAGCTCCCTTTACAATGAGCAGTTCTTC. It specifies CASSDVATSSLYNEQFF.